This entry is about one T cell receptor beta chain. The data were obtained in a study of cytomegalovirus exposure and HLA in healthy donors. 60 Vbeta and 13 Jbeta primers were used in PCR. Data came from immunoSEQ multiplex PCR; TCRdb stores just in-frame clones and leaves some out. The repertoire holds some 130,000 clones, with 81% as singletons. The CDR3 is made up of 13 amino acids. J gave up 5 bases and V 5 bases, and 2 bases lay outside the gene matches. The germline gives CDR1 SEHNR, CDR2 FQNEAQ (reference sequence). Material: PBMCs. The V call is TRBV7-9, the J call TRBJ1-1, with 10 bases that match TRBD1. The TCR originated in a man aged 18 to 29 in good health and CMV-seronegative. In DNA form, the CDR3 reads TGTGCCAGCAGCCGACAGGGGGCGACTGAAGCTTTCTTT. Its protein product is CASSRQGATEAFF.